This TCR beta chain was documented in a study of blood T cell repertoires in COVID-19. The wider study: Nucleic acid was either cDNA or gDNA, and it came from T cells, B-cell-depleted T cells, or PBMCs.

Study processing details: Reference gene primer amplification gave estimated nucleated cell counts. Libraries were prepared by immunoSEQ multiplex PCR; TCRdb keeps only in-frame clonotypes and omits some of them. The V and J calls and clone size are taken from that table; D and trimming were inferred from the DNA. The sample includes roughly 270,000 clones, around 85% of them seen just once. Per germline, CDR1 SGHTA and CDR2 FQGTGA. The CDR3 has 16 residues. The V gene end was trimmed by 5 bases and the J gene end by 4 bases; junction bases not matched to a gene: 8. Which cohort a participant joined came from the clinical history participants gave. In Cohort 3, a recovered donor had either two negative PCRs, clearance, or symptom resolution.

Sequenced material: PBMCs or T cells enriched from blood (not recorded which). The receptor was isolated from a woman in her fifties or sixties who had recovered from COVID-19. The chain couples TRBV7-3 to TRBJ2-2, with 9 bases that match TRBD1. The DNA for the CDR3 is TGTGCCAGCAGCCAAGGGACAGGGTATAGCACCGGGGAGCTGTTTTTT. It translates to CASSQGTGYSTGELFF.